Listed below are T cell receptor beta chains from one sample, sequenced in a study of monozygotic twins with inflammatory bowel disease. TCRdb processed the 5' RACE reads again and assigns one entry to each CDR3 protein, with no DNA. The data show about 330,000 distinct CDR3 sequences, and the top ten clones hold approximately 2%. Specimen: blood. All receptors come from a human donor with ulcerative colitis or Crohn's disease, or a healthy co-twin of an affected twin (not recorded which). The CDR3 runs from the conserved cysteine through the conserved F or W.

CSVEGKGAENEQFF | TRBV29-1 | 14 | TRBJ2-1
CSVKGTSGRAVSYEQYF | TRBV29-1 | 17 | TRBJ2-7
CVSSSSYDGLNTEAFF | TRBV5-1 | 16 | TRBJ1-1
CSVLGSGPGVADTQYF | TRBV29-1 | 16 | TRBJ2-3
CASSEYWATEAFF | TRBV25-1 | 13 | TRBJ1-1
CASHRGGTYEQYF | TRBV27 | 13 | TRBJ2-7
CATSPRGPTPYNEQFF | TRBV15 | 16 | TRBJ2-1
CASSGAETGELFF | TRBV6-1 | 13 | TRBJ2-2
CASSVPWYEQYF | TRBV11-2 | 12 | TRBJ2-7
CSARDDRLNYGYTF | TRBV20-1 | 14 | TRBJ1-2
CASSRTAGNQETQYF | TRBV5-1 | 15 | TRBJ2-5
CASSPPYYYEQYF | TRBV14 | 13 | TRBJ2-7
CSPSSGRGHATGELFF | TRBV20-1 | 16 | TRBJ2-2
CASSDSAESPYEQYF | TRBV6-1 | 15 | TRBJ2-7
CASSLARSSGNTIYF | TRBV7-2 | 15 | TRBJ1-3
CASSLYYERYF | TRBV12-3/TRBV12-4 | 11 | TRBJ2-7
CSARAPWEQPQHF | TRBV20-1 | 13 | TRBJ1-5
CASSLATPGTDTQYF | TRBV7-2 | 15 | TRBJ2-3
CASSQDGSSNQPQHF | TRBV4-1 | 15 | TRBJ1-5
CASSPVSTDTQYF | TRBV7-9 | 13 | TRBJ2-3
CASSPQGWVTEAFF | TRBV12-3/TRBV12-4 | 14 | TRBJ1-1
CASSPLDSTTGELFF | TRBV11-2 | 15 | TRBJ2-2
CASSGQRGPIYEQYF | TRBV4-3 | 15 | TRBJ2-7
CSAVRDRDPYEQYF | TRBV20-1 | 14 | TRBJ2-7
CASSRAGYNPYEQYF | TRBV6-1 | 15 | TRBJ2-7
CASSARTGAGNQPQHF | TRBV11-2 | 16 | TRBJ1-5
CASSSGTGFSYEQYF | TRBV5-1 | 15 | TRBJ2-7
CASRRTKSQANTGELFF | TRBV12-3/TRBV12-4 | 17 | TRBJ2-2
CALPGRVPQHF | TRBV10-3 | 11 | TRBJ1-5
CASSTGQGHNQPQHF | TRBV28 | 15 | TRBJ1-5
CASRNGGFMNTEAFF | TRBV5-4 | 15 | TRBJ1-1
CASSPQIQGAGTEAFF | TRBV18 | 16 | TRBJ1-1
CASSLALPGELFF | TRBV7-9 | 13 | TRBJ2-2
CASSSPGNYGYTF | TRBV28 | 13 | TRBJ1-2
CSASATVPNTGELFF | TRBV20-1 | 15 | TRBJ2-2
CASSGTGGDPYEQYF | TRBV5-1 | 15 | TRBJ2-7
CASSVGSSPLHF | TRBV7-9 | 12 | TRBJ1-6
CASRGDRGAAEQYF | TRBV7-9 | 14 | TRBJ2-7
CASSQELSAGGRTDTQYF | TRBV4-3 | 18 | TRBJ2-3
CASTAQPGSQETQYF | TRBV5-1 | 15 | TRBJ2-5
CASSRIGVNNEQFF | TRBV6-2/TRBV6-3 | 14 | TRBJ2-1
CASSQVDSPREAEQFF | TRBV14 | 16 | TRBJ2-1
CASSFGSAPEQYF | TRBV7-8 | 13 | TRBJ2-7
CASSRSKLDTGELFF | TRBV4-1 | 15 | TRBJ2-2
CASSQQPGLRETQYF | TRBV7-2 | 15 | TRBJ2-5
CASSPRQGYYEQYF | TRBV6-5 | 14 | TRBJ2-7
CASSQDSSGGYNEQLF | TRBV4-2 | 16 | TRBJ2-1
CAIRPFDSGNTIYF | TRBV10-3 | 14 | TRBJ1-3
CASSPSSRTYNSPLHF | TRBV7-2 | 16 | TRBJ1-6
CASSIEGQGGNEQFF | TRBV19 | 15 | TRBJ2-1
CASSLLGAGANVLTF | TRBV5-1 | 15 | TRBJ2-6
CASSTIWALGSETNTGELFF | TRBV28 | 20 | TRBJ2-2
CASRGRGPYEQYF | TRBV2 | 13 | TRBJ2-7
CASSSRQYLTDTQYF | TRBV27 | 15 | TRBJ2-3
CASRPPRTGSWYNEQFF | TRBV12-3/TRBV12-4 | 17 | TRBJ2-1
CASSLYPDYEQYF | TRBV5-1 | 13 | TRBJ2-7
CASSLQDGGYGYTF | TRBV6-5 | 14 | TRBJ1-2